Presented here are 3 T cell receptor beta chains from one specimen sequenced in a study of beta chain features in type 1 diabetes. Notes on the study in general: Within each of all four CD4+ subsets, Type 1 diabetes patients had TCRB CDR3s that were moderately but significantly shorter.

All of the isolated RNA was reverse transcribed, so expressed TCRB transcripts were sequenced. This table comes from immunoSEQ multiplex PCR, and its TCRdb copy is limited to in-frame clones, with some not included. Here the sample spans around 120,000 clones, roughly 17% being singletons. Their antigens are not known. Sequencing input: central memory CD4+ T cells from blood. These receptors were collected from a man aged 18 to 29 with type 1 diabetes.

This clone occurred many times. The chain has TRBV19 and TRBJ2-7; D call uncertain. CDR1 is LNHDA and CDR2 is SQIVND in the germline V gene (reference sequence). The CDR3 is 13 residues long. V was trimmed by 2 bases and J by 3 bases, leaving 8 bases between them. The CDR3 reads CASSIKLNYEQYF. CDR3 coding DNA: TGTGCCAGTAGTATAAAACTTAACTACGAGCAGTACTTC.

The chain recombines TRBV7-2 with TRBJ2-1; D uncertain. The germline V gene has CDR1 SGHTA and CDR2 FQGNSA. Trimming stripped 7 bases from V and 12 bases from J, with 19 bases between. The CDR3 loop spans 13 amino acids. CDR3 nucleotide sequence: TGTGCCAGCATCACCTCCCCCGGGTTGGGGCAGTTCTTC. Its protein product is CASITSPGLGQFF.

This clone was counted only a few times. The rearrangement links TRBV7-2 to TRBJ2-3; no clear D. Germline V gene lookup returns CDR1 SGHTA and CDR2 FQGNSA. The CDR3 is 13 residues long. The V and J ends lost 4 bases and 4 bases respectively, with 9 bases between them. The CDR3: CASSSPRADTQYF. The CDR3 nucleotides are TGTGCCAGCAGCTCCCCCCGGGCAGATACGCAGTATTTT.